The 25 T cell receptor beta chains in this list originate from one sample, sequenced in a study of blood T cell repertoires in COVID-19. This table comes from immunoSEQ multiplex PCR, and its TCRdb copy is limited to in-frame clones, with some not included. In the table there are over 85,000 clones, around nine tenths of which are singletons. The sequencing input was peripheral blood. All receptors derive from a woman of 80 years or more with active COVID-19.

The rearrangement uses TRBV18 and TRBJ2-2; tentative D call: TRBD1 (6 bases). The V and J ends lost 1 base and 0 bases respectively, with 9 bases between them. CDR1 and CDR2 from the germline V gene are KGHSH and LQKENI. The CDR3 contains 16 residues. The CDR3 bases are TGTGCCAGCTCACCACGGGGGCCCGCGAACACCGGGGAGCTGTTTTTT. This translates into CASSPRGPANTGELFF.

The chain joins TRBV10-3 to TRBJ2-3, with 13 bases matching TRBD2. Germline loops: CDR1 ENHRY, CDR2 SYGVKD. CDR3 length: 15 residues. With V trimmed by 2 bases and J by 5 bases, 1 base remained unmatched. The CDR3: CAISETSGRVDTQYF. CDR3 nucleotide sequence: TGTGCCATCAGTGAGACTAGCGGGAGGGTAGATACGCAGTATTTT.

V and J are TRBV21-1 and TRBJ2-7; the listed D gene, TRBD1, was not tested against the DNA. TRBV21-1 is given as a pseudogene. The CDR3 loop spans 16 amino acids. The CDR3 region is CASSKKSGTGGREQYF. DNA for the CDR3: TGTGCCAGCAGCAAGAAATCCGGGACAGGGGGGAGAGAGCAGTACTTC.

The CDR3 is CASSSAGGYGYTF. In DNA, the CDR3 is TGTGCCAGCAGTTCAGCAGGGGGATATGGCTACACCTTC. J is TRBJ1-2 and V is TRBV27, with 7 bases lining up with TRBD1. The CDR3 covers 13 residues. V gave up 4 bases and J gave up 5 bases; unmatched junction bases: 4. Germline V gene sequence: CDR1 MNHEY, CDR2 SMNVEV (reference sequence).

This chain links TRBV28 with TRBJ2-7, with TRBD2 identical over 9 bases. V lost 7 bases to trimming and J lost 10 bases; unmatched junction nucleotides: 11. Germline CDR1 reads MDHEN; CDR2 reads SYDVKM. The CDR3 consists of 13 residues. CDR3 sequence reads: CASISSGTGFQYF. The CDR3 coding sequence is TGTGCCAGCATTTCTAGCGGGACCGGGTTTCAGTACTTC.

The genes are TRBV4-3 and TRBJ2-7; 7 bases agree with TRBD2. Trimming cost V 4 bases and J 2 bases; bases outside gene matches: 8. Germline V CDR1 and CDR2: LGHNA, YSLEER. The CDR3 runs to 15 residues. The CDR3 DNA sequence: TGCGCCAGCAGCCCTGGGGCGGGGGTTACCTACGAGCAGTACTTC. It codes for CASSPGAGVTYEQYF.

The V gene is TRBV21-1, the J gene TRBJ1-5; the D call of TRBD1 is as the table states it, not checked on the DNA. TRBV21-1 counts as a pseudogene. This CDR3 region has 17 residues. CDR3: CASSKVRSIRGNQPQHF. The DNA of the CDR3 is TGTGCCAGCAGCAAAGTCAGATCAATCAGGGGCAATCAGCCCCAGCATTTT.

The chain combines TRBV6-2 or TRBV6-3 with TRBJ2-3; 12 positions agree with TRBD2. Germline V gene data show CDR1 as MNHEY and CDR2 as SVGEGT. The CDR3 has 17 residues. The J segment lost 2 bases and the V segment lost 5 bases, leaving 8 bases of the junction unmatched. The CDR3 DNA reads TGTGCCAGCAGTGAGCGGACTAGCGGGATACTCACAGATACGCAGTATTTT. The encoded protein is CASSERTSGILTDTQYF.

The rearrangement joins TRBV7-6 to TRBJ2-2, with D possibly being TRBD2 (6 bases). Trimming cost V 8 bases and J 3 bases, with 16 bases left between them. CDR1 and CDR2 from the germline V gene are SGHVS and FNYEAQ. The CDR3 has 15 amino acids. CDR3 sequence reads: CASLGGSGYTGELFF. The DNA for the CDR3 is TGTGCCAGCCTGGGGGGTAGCGGATACACCGGGGAGCTGTTTTTT.

This clone was seen once. The rearrangement links TRBV30 to TRBJ1-4, with D unresolved. V gave up 0 bases and J gave up 9 bases, with 8 bases separating them. The CDR3 is 12 amino acids. CDR1 is GTSNPN, CDR2 SVGIG, per germline (reference sequence). The CDR3 DNA reads TGTGCCTGGAGTGTATACAGTCAAAAACTGTTTTTT. It codes for CAWSVYSQKLFF.

The rearrangement uses TRBV2 and TRBJ2-3; 8 bases are shared with TRBD1. V dropped 6 bases and J dropped 1; count of bases not matched to a gene: 3. Looked up from germline, CDR1 is SNHLY and CDR2 is FYNNEI. This CDR3 is built from 14 residues. The CDR3 region has the DNA TGTGCCAGCAGCCTGGACAGGGGCACAGATACGCAGTATTTT. Protein sequence: CASSLDRGTDTQYF.

The V call is TRBV9, the J call TRBJ2-7; 9 nucleotides line up with TRBD2. Germline V CDR1 and CDR2: SGDLS, YYNGEE. The CDR3 spans 14 residues. J was trimmed by 7 bases and V by 0 bases; bases with no gene match: 5. The CDR3 here is CASSVEGLAFEQYF. CDR3 DNA: TGTGCCAGCAGCGTAGAGGGACTAGCTTTTGAGCAGTACTTC. Using reference TRBV9 and TRBJ2-7 for the parts outside the CDR3, the full variable domain is DSGVTQTPKHLITATGQRVTLRCSPRSGDLSVYWYQQSLDQGLQFLIQYYNGEERAKGNILERFSAQQFPDLHSELNLSSLELGDSALYFCASSVEGLAFEQYFGPGTRLTVT.

The rearrangement uses TRBV2 and TRBJ2-1; TRBD1 aligns across 8 bases. This CDR3 is 14 amino acids long. CDR1 and CDR2 (germline): SNHLY, FYNNEI. J lost 5 bases, V lost 8 bases, and 8 bases had no gene match. The CDR3, as DNA: TGTGCCAGCGCACCGGGACAGGTTAACAATGAGCAGTTCTTC. Protein sequence: CASAPGQVNNEQFF.

The chain combines TRBV3-1 (or the pseudogene TRBV3-2) with TRBJ2-7; D is perhaps TRBD2 (5 bases). This CDR3 has 12 amino acids. The V and J ends lost 1 base and 8 bases respectively, with 9 bases between them. The germline CDR1 and CDR2 sequences are LGHDT and YNNKEL (reference sequence). CDR3 bases: TGTGCCAGCAGCCAAGGGGGAGAGAAGCAGTACTTC. The encoded protein is CASSQGGEKQYF.

The rearrangement uses TRBV12-3 or TRBV12-4 and TRBJ1-5; the D is unclear. This CDR3 region has 12 residues. V shed 2 bases and J shed 9 bases, with 8 bases lying between them. CDR3 residues: CASSLPLGPQHF. In nucleotides, the CDR3 is TGTGCCAGCAGTTTACCCCTAGGGCCCCAGCATTTT.

The V call is TRBV24-1, the J call TRBJ2-1; TRBD2 aligns across 7 bases. The V and J ends lost 9 bases and 2 bases, in that order; junction bases with no gene match: 3. Germline V gene sequence: CDR1 KGHDR, CDR2 SFDVKD. The CDR3 spans 13 residues. The CDR3 sequence: CATGGDPYNEQFF. CDR3 nucleotides: TGTGCCACCGGGGGGGATCCCTACAATGAGCAGTTCTTC.

The gene calls are TRBV6-5 and TRBJ2-1, with 9 bases matching TRBD2. This CDR3 spans 14 amino acids. Unmatched junction bases numbered 9, after V lost 5 bases and J lost 10 bases. Germline-derived CDR1 and CDR2 are MNHEY and SVGAGI. This CDR3 is CASSTRTSEGEQFF. CDR3 coding DNA: TGTGCCAGCAGTACGAGGACTAGCGAGGGAGAGCAGTTCTTC.

The genes are TRBV2 and TRBJ1-2; D unresolved. CDR3 length: 12 amino acids. Germline CDR1 SNHLY, CDR2 FYNNEI. The V end lost 6 bases, the J end lost 2 bases, and 7 bases lay between the germline ends. CDR3 protein: CASSGVNYGYTF. The DNA of the CDR3 is TGTGCCAGCAGCGGAGTCAACTATGGCTACACCTTC.

The chain links TRBV6-6 to TRBJ1-5, with 8 bases aligning to TRBD1. V lost 5 bases, J lost 0 bases, and 15 bases stayed unmatched. This CDR3 contains 19 residues. Germline lookup yields CDR1 MNHNY and CDR2 SVGAGI (reference sequence). CDR3 DNA sequence: TGTGCCAGCAGTCACCCCCCGGGACAGGAGACTTATAGCAATCAGCCCCAGCATTTT. It yields the protein CASSHPPGQETYSNQPQHF.

This rearrangement joins TRBV24-1 to TRBJ1-2; no clear D. This CDR3 is built from 12 residues. Germline CDR1 reads KGHDR; CDR2 reads SFDVKD. Trimming left V 3 bases short and J 5 bases short, with 6 bases between. CDR3 sequence: CATSDPGYGYTF. The CDR3 DNA is TGTGCCACCAGTGATCCGGGGTATGGCTACACCTTC.

V gene TRBV5-3 combines with J gene TRBJ1-3; D is ambiguous. TRBV5-3 is an open reading frame whose function is uncertain. The CDR3 extends over 14 amino acids. Trimming removed 0 bases at V and 1 base at J, with 5 bases between. The CDR3 loop is CARSLAGSGNTIYF. The CDR3 DNA reads as TGTGCCAGAAGCTTGGCCGGGTCTGGAAACACCATATATTTT.

This chain links TRBV28 with TRBJ1-1; 7 nucleotides agree with TRBD1. The V gene end was trimmed by 6 bases and the J gene end by 2 bases; junction bases not matched to a gene: 12. This CDR3 comprises 16 residues. Germline lookup yields CDR1 MDHEN and CDR2 SYDVKM. The CDR3 nucleotides are TGTGCCAGCAGCCGGCTAGACAGGGACGTTAACACTGAAGCTTTCTTT. Its protein is CASSRLDRDVNTEAFF.

The chain recombines TRBV7-2 with TRBJ2-5, with no clear D. Trimming stripped 1 base from V and 5 bases from J, with 11 bases between. Germline V lookup: CDR1 SGHTA, CDR2 FQGNSA. The CDR3 has 14 residues. The CDR3 spells CASSLVPVLETQYF. Here the CDR3 DNA reads TGTGCCAGCAGCTTAGTACCAGTTTTGGAGACCCAGTACTTC.

The chain has TRBV9 and TRBJ2-5, with 8 bases fitting TRBD2. Trimming removed 4 bases from V and 1 base from J; junction bases left unmatched: 12. This CDR3 contains 17 residues. Per the germline V gene, CDR1 is SGDLS and CDR2 is YYNGEE. This CDR3 reads CASSPQSSGTFQETQYF. The CDR3 DNA sequence: TGTGCCAGCAGCCCCCAGAGTAGCGGGACCTTCCAAGAGACCCAGTACTTC.

CDR3 DNA sequence: TGTGCCACCAGTGACCACCGGGGGTTGGGGGAGACCCAGTACTTC. Protein: CATSDHRGLGETQYF. The V gene is TRBV24-1, the J gene TRBJ2-5, with TRBD2 as a possible D gene (6 bases). The CDR3 has 15 amino acids. CDR1 is KGHDR, CDR2 SFDVKD, per germline. Trimming cost V 4 bases and J 5 bases, with 16 bases left between them.